This T cell receptor beta chain derives from a study of blood T cell repertoires in COVID-19 (TCRdb year 2020). A note on the overall study: Samples from collaborators originated in the United States, Italy and Spain and spanned both the acute and convalescent phases of COVID-19. The material from the prospective study consisted of cDNA or gDNA derived from T cells, B-cell-depleted T cells, or PBMCs. Subjects who had been exposed to COVID-19, were actively infected with it, or had recovered from it provided the deeply sampled blood TCRbeta repertoires that made up the dataset. The repertoires were made available in a free public database intended to serve as a resource for research on the immune response to SARS-CoV-2. Samples were obtained from the ongoing ImmuneRACE study (first 160 participants) and from over 1,000 subjects provided by 6 global collaborators. Nearly every sample came with metadata listing a de-identified subject ID, COVID-19 status, age in years and sex. Where HLA class I and class II types were available, the types were taken from metadata supplied by the sample provider, not from assay-based typing.

Paper-wide results and their limitations: The quantity of clinical and demographic metadata differed by source and by participant and was supplied without curation.

The germline V gene provides CDR1 SQVTM and CDR2 ANQGSEA. Relative to germline, V is 8 bases shorter and J is 3 bases shorter, with 21 bases between their ends. From its cysteine to its phenylalanine, the CDR3 spans 15 amino acids. The only DNA kept is the CDR3, 45 bases in frame from the first base. TCRbeta CDR3 regions were amplified from genomic DNA using the immunoSEQ Assay, a bias-controlled multiplex PCR. Per the authors' processing: Nucleated cell counts per sample were estimated from amplification of reference gene primers within the assay. Sequence reads were collapsed and filtered to measure the absolute abundance of every unique TCRbeta CDR3 rearrangement. For each sample, productive Simpson clonality was calculated by taking the square root of Simpson's diversity index across productive rearrangements. Drawn from immuneACCESS, this table holds only the in-frame rearrangements with V and J called that TCRdb kept. Clones are partly lost; checked studies trace under half to an unresolved V gene and leave the rest unexplained. Clone size and V and J calls were adopted from that table, with D and trimming inferred from the DNA. In all, the sample holds about 220,000 clones, and 85% of those were seen once. More than 2% of the sample lies in the top ten.

Details on this clone: Its antigen has not been determined. No much larger clonotype is one base removed from it; base qualities were not supplied.

In Seattle, one collaborating source enrolled patients while the infection was active and tracked those patients longitudinally over the course of disease. Collaborating institutions collected whole blood in K2EDTA tubes following their own protocols. For TCRbeta analysis, collaborators shipped samples as frozen whole blood, isolated PBMCs, or DNA extracted from either of those sample types. Sequences were obtained from peripheral blood. The sequence is built from TRBV29-1 and TRBJ2-3; the D gene is perhaps TRBD2, on 7 matching bases. The receptor comes from a woman in her 70s with COVID-19, enrolled during active disease. CDR3 region: CSPDPGGEGTDTQYF. DNA sequence: TGCAGCCCGGACCCGGGGGGCGAGGGAACAGATACGCAGTATTTT.